This T cell receptor (beta chain) is drawn from a study of cytomegalovirus exposure and HLA in healthy donors. Vbeta (60) and Jbeta (13) primers were used in the PCR. Method: immunoSEQ multiplex PCR; TCRdb's copy keeps in-frame clones and lacks some. The table has fewer than 120,000 clones, around 80% seen once. The clonotype was recovered from a woman aged 55-70 years in good health and CMV-seropositive. Sequenced: PBMCs.

CDR3 DNA: TGTGCCAGTAGTATGGGGATAGCGGGAGTTGGAGAGACCCAGTACTTC. The encoded protein is CASSMGIAGVGETQYF. The V and J genes are TRBV19 and TRBJ2-5; 9 bases map to TRBD2. The CDR3 totals 16 residues. The trim removed 3 bases at V and 4 bases at J, leaving 9 bases unmatched. Germline-derived CDR1 and CDR2 are LNHDA and SQIVND (reference sequence).